Following are 24 T cell receptor beta chains from one sample sequenced in a study of T cell responses to AZD1222 COVID-19 vaccine. Clones were read by immunoSEQ multiplex PCR, and TCRdb kept only the in-frame ones, dropping some. Among under 200,000 clones, about 92% were seen once, and the ten largest hold approximately 4%. The specimen comprised peripheral blood, sampled on day 0 of AZD1222 vaccination. These receptors all come from an adult in good health.

The gene calls are TRBV27 and TRBJ2-5; weak D call: TRBD1 (6 bases). CDR1 is MNHEY, CDR2 SMNVEV, per germline (reference sequence). Trimming removed 5 bases from V and 4 bases from J, with 20 bases in between. The length of the CDR3 is 16 residues. The CDR3 region is CASSPLLGAGRETQYF. DNA of the CDR3: TGTGCCAGCAGTCCCCTCCTGGGGGCCGGAAGAGAGACCCAGTACTTC.

The count of this clone is one. This rearrangement joins TRBV19 to TRBJ2-2; maybe TRBD2 (6 bases). The CDR3 runs to 14 residues. Germline values: CDR1 LNHDA, CDR2 SQIVND (reference sequence). DNA of the CDR3: TGTGTAGCGATCGGGCGGGGAAGGACCGGGGAGCTGTTTTTT. It codes for CVAIGRGRTGELFF.

The chain joins TRBV15 to TRBJ1-5, with D unresolved. CDR3 length: 18 amino acids. V gave up 0 bases and J gave up 0 bases, with 15 bases separating them. Germline CDR1 and CDR2: LNHNV and YYDKDF (reference sequence). The CDR3 bases are TGTGCCACCAGCAGAGATAGGTTCACCGTAAATAGCAATCAGCCCCAGCATTTT. Amino acids: CATSRDRFTVNSNQPQHF.

About this clone itself: One end of the junction fails to match germline, which may point to a read error. The chain is built from TRBV7-9 and TRBJ1-6, with 7 bases aligning to TRBD1. CDR1 and CDR2 from the germline V gene are SEHNR and FQNEAQ (reference sequence). The length of the CDR3 is 15 residues. CDR3 DNA: TGTGCGAGCAATCCAGGGGGGTCCTATAATTCACCCCTCCACTTT. Translated: CASNPGGSYNSPLHF.

The rearrangement joins TRBV29-1 to TRBJ1-1; D is unclear. The V and J ends lost 8 bases and 8 bases respectively, with 21 bases between them. Germline CDR1 reads SQVTM; CDR2 reads ANQGSEA. The CDR3 has 13 residues. CDR3 sequence reads: CSLTSTRSGEAFF. The CDR3 DNA is TGCAGCTTAACATCCACAAGGTCGGGAGAAGCTTTCTTT.

This rearrangement joins TRBV2 to TRBJ1-4, with D maybe TRBD1 (5 bases). Trimming stripped 4 bases from V and 0 bases from J, with 9 bases between. Germline-derived CDR1 and CDR2 are SNHLY and FYNNEI. The CDR3 has 15 amino acids. The CDR3: CASSGGIATNEKLFF. The CDR3 region has the DNA TGTGCCAGCAGTGGGGGGATCGCAACTAATGAAAAACTGTTTTTT.

The rearrangement links TRBV14 to TRBJ1-6, with D unclear. The germline gives CDR1 SGHDN, CDR2 FVKESK. Trimming removed 4 bases at V and 7 bases at J, with 11 bases between. This CDR3 contains 14 residues. The CDR3 here is CASSPGRPNSPLHF. The CDR3 DNA follows: TGTGCCAGCAGCCCCGGACGTCCCAATTCACCCCTCCACTTT. The complete variable domain, with remaining parts taken from reference TRBV14 and TRBJ1-6, reads EAGVTQFPSHSVIEKGQTVTLRCDPISGHDNLYWYRRVMGKEIKFLLHFVKESKQDESGMPNNRFLAERTGGTYSTLKVQPAELEDSGVYFCASSPGRPNSPLHFGNGTRLTVT.

The gene calls are TRBV2 and TRBJ1-5; D is perhaps TRBD1 (5 bases). V was clipped by 6 bases and J by 2 bases, with 14 bases between them. CDR1 and CDR2 from the germline V gene are SNHLY and FYNNEI. This CDR3 contains 15 residues. CDR3 DNA sequence: TGTGCCAGCAGCTCCAGGTGGGGGGGCAATCAGCCCCAGCATTTT. Its translation: CASSSRWGGNQPQHF.

The gene calls are TRBV28 and TRBJ1-2; 8 nucleotides match TRBD1. Germline lookup yields CDR1 MDHEN and CDR2 SYDVKM. With V trimmed by 5 bases and J by 6 bases, 11 bases remained unmatched. This CDR3 is 15 amino acids long. The CDR3, as DNA: TGTGCCAGCAGTCGACATACCGGGACAGGACATGGCTACACCTTC. It is translated as CASSRHTGTGHGYTF.

This chain uses TRBV5-8 with TRBJ2-7, with D perhaps given as TRBD1 or TRBD2 (5 bases each). The V end was cut by 1 base, the J end by 2 bases, with 16 bases between. This CDR3 has 16 residues. Per the germline V gene, CDR1 is SGHTS and CDR2 is YDEGEE. The CDR3 DNA reads TGTGCCAGCAGCTTGTTTGGGACCCTGGCGGCCTACGAGCAGTACTTC. Its translation: CASSLFGTLAAYEQYF.

J is TRBJ1-5 and V is TRBV6-5; D is undetermined. CDR3 length: 14 residues. Per germline, CDR1 MNHEY and CDR2 SVGAGI. The V end was cut by 2 bases, the J end by 6 bases, with 11 bases between. CDR3 DNA sequence: TGTGCCAGCAGTTACGGGCAGAAGGGTCAGCCCCAGCATTTT. It translates to CASSYGQKGQPQHF.

V and J are TRBV5-4 and TRBJ2-3; 7 positions match TRBD1. The ends lost 4 bases at V and 5 bases at J; junction bases unmatched: 10. This CDR3 has 15 amino acids. Looked up from germline, CDR1 is SGHNT and CDR2 is YYREEE (reference sequence). The DNA of the CDR3 is TGTGCCAGCAGCCGACCAGGGGGTGCGGTAGATACGCAGTATTTT. Translation: CASSRPGGAVDTQYF.

The chain uses TRBV11-2 and TRBJ1-2; TRBD1 is a possible D gene (5 bases). The V gene's germline CDR1 is SGHAT and CDR2 FQNNGV. The CDR3 is 15 amino acids. V shed 1 base and J shed 0 bases, with 9 bases lying between them. The CDR3 nucleotides read TGTGCCAGCAGCTTAGTCCAGGGAACTAACTATGGCTACACCTTC. Translated, it gives CASSLVQGTNYGYTF.

This clone came up once. The chain has TRBV3-1 (or the pseudogene TRBV3-2) and TRBJ2-5, with D tentatively TRBD2 (5 bases). V shed 2 bases and J shed 5 bases, with 15 bases lying between them. In germline, CDR1 is LGHDT, CDR2 YNNKEL (reference sequence). CDR3 length equals 15 residues. This CDR3 reads CASSQSLGLMETQYF. CDR3 in DNA: TGTGCCAGCAGCCAATCACTAGGTCTGATGGAGACCCAGTACTTC.

A remark on this clone: Other DNA sequences from this sample encode an identical CDR3 as well. J is TRBJ1-5 and V is TRBV19; D remains ambiguous. This CDR3 has 13 residues. CDR1 is LNHDA, CDR2 SQIVND, per germline (reference sequence). Trimming took off 1 base at V and 4 bases at J, with 5 bases between the two ends. The CDR3 nucleotides are TGTGCCAGTAGTATAGCGGGTAATCAGCCCCAGCATTTT. It translates to CASSIAGNQPQHF.

The V gene is TRBV7-9, the J gene TRBJ2-3, with TRBD2 as a possible D gene (5 bases). There are 14 residues in the CDR3. The germline V gene has CDR1 SEHNR and CDR2 FQNEAQ (reference sequence). Trimming removed 7 bases from V and 0 bases from J, with 11 bases in between. The chain's CDR3 is CASTERLSTDTQYF. The CDR3 DNA reads as TGTGCCAGCACCGAGCGGTTAAGCACAGATACGCAGTATTTT.

This chain uses TRBV23-1 with TRBJ2-1; 9 positions match TRBD1. Being an ORF, TRBV23-1 has a function that is uncertain. With 3 bases clipped from V and 13 bases from J, the junction kept 10 bases outside the gene matches. The CDR3 consists of 14 residues. The CDR3 sequence is CASSQSTGGDGQFF. Here the CDR3 DNA reads TGCGCCAGCAGTCAGTCGACAGGGGGGGACGGTCAGTTCTTC.

This chain uses TRBV12-3 or TRBV12-4 with TRBJ2-7, with 7 nucleotides matching TRBD1. V dropped 6 bases and J dropped 5; count of bases not matched to a gene: 4. The CDR3 length is 12 residues. The CDR3 nucleotides read TGTGCCAGCAGCCTTACAGGGGACGAGCAGTACTTC. Amino acids: CASSLTGDEQYF.

The chain has TRBV23-1 and TRBJ1-1; D is perhaps TRBD1 (5 bases). TRBV23-1 is filed as an ORF, its function uncertain. Trimming shortened V by 0 bases and J by 5 bases, and 19 bases separated the two germline ends. The CDR3 has 17 amino acids. This CDR3 is CASSQSPGPRGWTEAFF. The CDR3 coding sequence is TGCGCCAGCAGTCAATCGCCGGGACCGCGGGGATGGACTGAAGCTTTCTTT.

The chain couples TRBV6-5 to TRBJ1-5; D possibly corresponds to TRBD1 (6 bases). Germline V gene sequence: CDR1 MNHEY, CDR2 SVGAGI. V was pared by 0 bases and J by 6 bases, with 15 bases between. There are 16 residues in the CDR3. CDR3 region: CASSYSRHGGGQPQHF. The CDR3 coding sequence is TGTGCCAGCAGTTACTCGCGCCATGGAGGGGGTCAGCCCCAGCATTTT.

This sequence joins TRBV12-3 or TRBV12-4 and TRBJ2-7, with D perhaps matching TRBD2 (5 bases). The CDR3 loop spans 13 amino acids. V was cut by 3 bases and J by 6 bases, with 12 bases left in between. CDR3 residues: CASSFPVRGEQYF. CDR3 in DNA: TGTGCCAGCAGTTTTCCGGTTCGGGGCGAGCAGTACTTC.

The gene calls are TRBV6-5 and TRBJ1-1, with 8 bases that match TRBD1. This CDR3 region has 16 residues. V trimming: 4 bases; J trimming: 1 base; junction bases outside the gene matches: 8. Per the germline V gene, CDR1 is MNHEY and CDR2 is SVGAGI. The CDR3 reads CASSSPYRGENTEAFF. The CDR3 nucleotides are TGTGCCAGCAGTTCTCCCTACAGGGGGGAGAACACTGAAGCTTTCTTT.

This chain connects TRBV19 to TRBJ1-5; D gene uncertain. The germline CDR1 and CDR2 sequences are LNHDA and SQIVND (reference sequence). Trimming shortened V by 5 bases and J by 7 bases, and 15 bases separated the two germline ends. The CDR3 is 14 residues long. The CDR3 region is CASSERVGRQPQHF. CDR3 nucleotides: TGTGCCAGTAGTGAAAGGGTGGGCCGCCAGCCCCAGCATTTT.

The genes are TRBV7-9 and TRBJ1-3; 8 nucleotides align to TRBD1. The germline V gene has CDR1 SEHNR and CDR2 FQNEAQ (reference sequence). V dropped 5 bases and J dropped 0; count of bases not matched to a gene: 3. The CDR3 has 15 amino acids. CDR3: CASSEQGDSGNTIYF. In DNA form, the CDR3 reads TGTGCCAGCAGCGAACAGGGGGACTCTGGAAACACCATATATTTT.